What follows describes a single T cell receptor beta chain. The source of the sample is a study of identifying expanded T cells in peripheral blood. Here immunoSEQ multiplex PCR was the method, and the copy in TCRdb shows in-frame clones only, minus some. The sample has roughly 96,000 clones; 88% are singletons. CDR1 is SGHRS and CDR2 is YFSETQ in the germline V gene. With V trimmed by 3 bases and J by 2 bases, 5 bases remained unmatched. CDR3 length: 15 residues. Healthy donors had no documented immune events, such as infections, while sampled. The origin of this receptor is a person aged 18 to 70 in good health. Sequenced: blood. The chain employs TRBV5-1 and TRBJ2-3; 8 bases fit TRBD1. CDR3 region: CASSSGQGFTDTQYF. As DNA, the CDR3 is TGCGCCAGCAGCTCTGGACAGGGTTTCACAGATACGCAGTATTTT.